One and the same sample provided the 16 T cell receptor beta chains below, sequenced in a study of regulatory T cells in long-lasting Graves disease (TCRdb year 2021). Libraries were constructed by multiplex PCR. Sequencing instrument: Illumina HiSeq 4000. CDR3 regions were amplified by Arm-PCR with iRepertoire HTBI primers to construct TCR beta libraries. TCRdb reanalyzed the raw reads on its own, using fastp at Q25 for trimming and MiXCR for clone calling, and kept in-frame beta chains. CDR3 protein duplicates are merged, each entry listing the most common genes and DNA. The sample table holds approximately 230,000 distinct CDR3 sequences, of which about a sixth were seen once. The ten largest clones capture around 20% of the sample. According to the study, the label for this sample's time point signals: newly diagnosed GD, antithyroid drugs for less than 3 months. For both TCR sequencing and RNA sequencing, RNA was extracted from PBMCs using TRIzol.

The material was peripheral blood mononuclear cells (PBMCs), obtained at new diagnosis, from a patient treated with antithyroid drugs. Every receptor here comes from a female donor with Graves disease.

This clonotype showed up many times. CDR3 DNA sequence: TGTGCCAGCAGTGACGTAGCGGACAGCTCCTACGAGCAGTACTTC. It yields the protein CASSDVADSSYEQYF. The V gene is TRBV2, the J gene TRBJ2-7; D could derive from TRBD1 or TRBD2 (6 bases each). This CDR3 has 15 residues. The germline gives CDR1 SNHLY, CDR2 FYNNEI. V was shortened by 3 bases and J by 0 bases, with 12 bases between the two germline ends.

This clonotype was seen ten or more times. The chain joins TRBV12-3 or TRBV12-4 to TRBJ2-1, with D possibly TRBD2 on 6 matching bases. The CDR3 loop spans 15 amino acids. The V and J ends lost 3 bases and 4 bases respectively, with 13 bases between them. The CDR3: CASSFRESNYNEQFF. The CDR3 DNA is TGTGCCAGCAGTTTTCGGGAGTCTAATTACAATGAGCAGTTCTTC.

The table lists this clonotype with many counts. This CDR3 reads CASSYSEGPEAFF. In DNA, the CDR3 is TGTGCCAGCAGTTACTCGGAGGGCCCTGAAGCTTTCTTT. The chain joins TRBV6-5 to TRBJ1-1; no clear D gene. V lost 0 bases to trimming and J lost 6 bases, with 8 bases between them. The CDR3 has 13 amino acids. Germline V gene sequence: CDR1 MNHEY, CDR2 SVGAGI.

This clonotype was seen repeatedly, ten times or more. V is TRBV11-2 and J is TRBJ2-2, with TRBD2 matching 7 bases. The CDR3 extends over 14 amino acids. Germline V lookup: CDR1 SGHAT, CDR2 FQNNGV. V lost 6 bases to trimming and J lost 6 bases; unmatched junction nucleotides: 7. In DNA, the CDR3 is TGTGCCAGCAGTCTGGACGGGGGGTCCGGGGAGCTGTTTTTT. It codes for CASSLDGGSGELFF.

At least ten counts were recorded for this clonotype. A read error may explain this, as a much larger clone is one base away. V gene TRBV7-2 combines with J gene TRBJ2-3, with D possibly TRBD1 on 6 matching bases. The CDR3 length is 11 residues. CDR1 is SGHTA, CDR2 FQGNSA, per germline. The CDR3 nucleotides are TGTACCAGCAGGTTAGGGGGTACGCAGTATTTT. The encoded protein is CTSRLGGTQYF.

The chain links TRBV6-1 to TRBJ1-1; unclear D gene. This CDR3 has 15 residues. V was trimmed by 6 bases and J by 4 bases, leaving 18 bases between them. Germline V gene lookup returns CDR1 MNHNS and CDR2 SASEGT. The CDR3 here is CASRSSIGDGTEAFF. CDR3 sequence (DNA): TGTGCCAGCAGGAGTAGTATAGGAGATGGCACTGAAGCTTTCTTT.

This clonotype was seen at least ten times. This rearrangement joins TRBV30 to TRBJ2-1; D is perhaps TRBD1 (5 bases). This CDR3 has 12 residues. The germline CDR1 and CDR2 sequences are GTSNPN and SVGIG (reference sequence). The germline V and J ends were trimmed by 0 bases and 8 bases, with 8 bases remaining between them. Here the CDR3 DNA reads TGTGCCTGGAGTGTATGGGGCTATGAGCAGTTCTTC. Encoded protein: CAWSVWGYEQFF.

This clonotype came up many times. This chain links TRBV18 with TRBJ1-3; unclear D gene. The germline CDR1 and CDR2 sequences are KGHSH and LQKENI. The CDR3 sequence is 15 residues long. Trimming removed 5 bases at V and 0 bases at J, with 11 bases between. The CDR3 protein is CASSAEINSGNTIYF. The CDR3 nucleotides are TGTGCCAGCTCAGCCGAGATCAACTCTGGAAACACCATATATTTT.

The rearrangement links TRBV20-1 to TRBJ2-7, with 7 bases aligning to TRBD2. The germline CDR1 and CDR2 sequences are DFQATT and SNEGSKA (reference sequence). V dropped 5 bases and J dropped 5; count of bases not matched to a gene: 9. The CDR3 contains 13 residues. Written as DNA, the CDR3 is TGCAGTGCTGCCCCGAGCGGGATGCACGAGCAGTACTTC. Protein: CSAAPSGMHEQYF.

Ten or more counts support this clonotype. J is TRBJ2-7 and V is TRBV6-2 or TRBV6-3, with TRBD2 matching over 11 bases. With 9 bases clipped from V and 3 bases from J, the junction kept 4 bases outside the gene matches. The CDR3 contains 13 residues. From germline, CDR1 is MNHEY and CDR2 SVGEGT. CDR3 amino acids: CASATSGVYEQYF. The CDR3 DNA reads as TGTGCCAGTGCGACTAGCGGGGTCTACGAGCAGTACTTC.

There are many counts of this clonotype. One end of the junction is discordant with germline, which a read error may explain. This CDR3 is CASRTTGGWEALF. The CDR3 DNA follows: TGTGCCAGCAGAACCACAGGGGGCTGGGAAGCTCTCTTT. V is TRBV2 and J is TRBJ1-1; 9 bases fit TRBD1. In germline, CDR1 is SNHLY, CDR2 FYNNEI. The CDR3 runs 13 residues.

The J gene is TRBJ1-4, the V gene TRBV7-9, with D hard to call. CDR1 SEHNR and CDR2 FQNEAQ come from the germline V gene (reference sequence). Trimming took 4 bases from V and 3 from J, leaving 9 bases between them. The CDR3 covers 14 residues. The CDR3 nucleotides are TGTGCCAGCAGCTCTCAGTGGTCTAATGAAAAACTGTTTTTT. Translating it yields CASSSQWSNEKLFF.

In this sample, this clonotype turned up many times. This chain connects TRBV20-1 to TRBJ1-1, with unresolved D. Germline V gene lookup returns CDR1 DFQATT and CDR2 SNEGSKA (reference sequence). Trimming took off 3 bases at V and 4 bases at J, with 12 bases between the two ends. The CDR3 is 13 residues long. DNA of the CDR3: TGCAGTGCTAGCCACCAGGTCGGCACTGAAGCTTTCTTT. Translating it yields CSASHQVGTEAFF.

This clonotype appeared many times. V and J are TRBV20-1 and TRBJ2-3; possibly TRBD2 for D (6 bases). This CDR3 spans 15 amino acids. Germline CDR1 is DFQATT and CDR2 is SNEGSKA (reference sequence). The V gene lost 6 bases and the J gene lost 0 bases, with 16 bases spanning the gap. The DNA for the CDR3 is TGCAGTGCCCTACCCATTGGGACTAGCACAGATACGCAGTATTTT. Its translation: CSALPIGTSTDTQYF.

On this clonotype itself: Germline and junction disagree at one end, which may indicate a read error. The chain joins TRBV11-2 to TRBJ1-2; D perhaps matches TRBD1 (5 bases). There are 13 residues in the CDR3. The germline CDR1 and CDR2 sequences are SGHAT and FQNNGV. CDR3 sequence reads: CASSLARDYGYAF. For the CDR3, the DNA is TGTGCCAGCAGCTTGGCCAGGGACTATGGCTACGCCTTC.

J is TRBJ1-6 and V is TRBV11-2; D gene unclear. The CDR3 is 16 residues long. Trimming took off 4 bases at V and 8 bases at J, with 18 bases between the two ends. Germline lookup yields CDR1 SGHAT and CDR2 FQNNGV. The chain's CDR3 is CASSSSGVFLDSPLHF. CDR3 DNA sequence: TGTGCCAGCAGCTCCTCTGGAGTGTTCCTGGATTCACCCCTCCACTTT.